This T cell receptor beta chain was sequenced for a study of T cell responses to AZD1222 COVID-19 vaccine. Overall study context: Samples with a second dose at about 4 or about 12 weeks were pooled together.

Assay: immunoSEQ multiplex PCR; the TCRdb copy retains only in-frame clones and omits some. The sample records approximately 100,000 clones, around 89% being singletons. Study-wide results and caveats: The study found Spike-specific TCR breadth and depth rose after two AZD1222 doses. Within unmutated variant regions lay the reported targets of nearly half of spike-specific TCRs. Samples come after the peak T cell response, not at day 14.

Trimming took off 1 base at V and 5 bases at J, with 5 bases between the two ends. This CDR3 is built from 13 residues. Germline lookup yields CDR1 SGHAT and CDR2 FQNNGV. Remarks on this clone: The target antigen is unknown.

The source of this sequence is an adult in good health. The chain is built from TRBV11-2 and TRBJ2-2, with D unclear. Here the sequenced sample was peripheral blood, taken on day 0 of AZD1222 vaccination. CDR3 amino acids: CASSLVSTGELFF. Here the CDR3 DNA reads TGTGCCAGCAGCTTAGTTTCGACCGGGGAGCTGTTTTTT.